This TCR beta chain was identified during a study of OX40 agonist ivuxolimab in advanced cancers. TCRdb's table, derived via immunoSEQ multiplex PCR, lists solely in-frame clones and lacks some. The sample includes roughly 53,000 clones, over 75% of them seen just once. V gave up 0 bases and J gave up 5 bases, with 13 bases separating them. This CDR3 comprises 15 residues. Germline V gene lookup returns CDR1 SGHDN and CDR2 FVKESK. This clonotype originated in an adult with an advanced solid tumor such as melanoma, head and neck, liver or kidney cancer. The material sequenced was CD4+ or CD8+ T cells sorted from blood, taken in a trial of the OX40 agonist ivuxolimab. The J gene is TRBJ1-2, the V gene TRBV14, with D unresolved. The CDR3 spells CASSQDTGSLYGYTF. The CDR3 nucleotides are TGTGCCAGCAGCCAAGATACCGGCAGCCTTTATGGCTACACCTTC.